A selection of T cell receptor beta chains follows, all from one sample in a study of shared T cell receptors in the human thymus. Profiling relied on immunoSEQ multiplex PCR, and the TCRdb table lists in-frame clones only, not all of them. The sample contains about 660,000 clones, over 75% of which appear only once. In addition, the sample was reused for a study of human thymus T cells.

Sequencing was done on a sample of thymocytes. Receptors originate from a boy younger than two with a congenital heart defect. Each CDR3 is given with its conserved first and last residue. A D gene is named only where the DNA matches it firmly. Rows give clone size only sometimes, using once, few, many, or a class for an expanded clone.

d_call: TRBD1
v_call: TRBV5-1
clone_size: .
cdr3_length: 16
j_call: TRBJ2-7
cdr3_nt: TGCGCCAGCAGCGTACCGGGACAGGGGGACTTCTACGAGCAGTACTTC
cdr3_aa: CASSVPGQGDFYEQYF

d_call: .
v_call: TRBV6-5
clone_size: .
cdr3_length: 15
j_call: TRBJ1-1
cdr3_nt: TGTGCCAGCAGTTACTATAACGGGGAAGTCTTTGAAGCTTTCTTT
cdr3_aa: CASSYYNGEVFEAFF

d_call: TRBD1
v_call: TRBV19
clone_size: few
cdr3_length: 17
j_call: TRBJ2-1
cdr3_nt: TGTGCCAGTAGTATACTCATGAGGGGGCTCTCCTACAATGAGCAGTTCTTC
cdr3_aa: CASSILMRGLSYNEQFF

d_call: TRBD2
v_call: TRBV4-3
clone_size: .
cdr3_length: 19
j_call: TRBJ2-2
cdr3_nt: TGCGCCAGCAGCCAAAGAGGGGGGATGGGGACTAGCGGGGCCGGGGAGCTGTTTTTT
cdr3_aa: CASSQRGGMGTSGAGELFF

d_call: TRBD2
v_call: TRBV27
clone_size: .
cdr3_length: 14
j_call: TRBJ2-7
cdr3_nt: TGTGCCAGCGCCAATGTGACTAGCGGGAGCGGGCAGTACTTC
cdr3_aa: CASANVTSGSGQYF

d_call: .
v_call: TRBV5-5
clone_size: .
cdr3_length: 14
j_call: TRBJ2-3
cdr3_nt: TGTGCCAGCAGCTTGTGGGGACACACAGATACGCAGTATTTT
cdr3_aa: CASSLWGHTDTQYF

d_call: .
v_call: TRBV12-5
clone_size: .
cdr3_length: 13
j_call: TRBJ2-2
cdr3_nt: TGTGCTAGTGGTTTGGTCTCTAGCAGGGAGCTGTTTTTT
cdr3_aa: CASGLVSSRELFF

d_call: TRBD1
v_call: TRBV12-5
clone_size: few
cdr3_length: 14
j_call: TRBJ2-7
cdr3_nt: TGTGCTAGTGCCAAACAGGACAGGCTCTACGAGCAGTACTTC
cdr3_aa: CASAKQDRLYEQYF

d_call: .
v_call: TRBV29-1
clone_size: .
cdr3_length: 14
j_call: TRBJ2-7
cdr3_nt: TGCAGCGTTGAAAAGACAGCTTTTTCCTCCGAGCAGTACTTC
cdr3_aa: CSVEKTAFSSEQYF

d_call: .
v_call: TRBV13
clone_size: few
cdr3_length: 18
j_call: TRBJ2-2
cdr3_nt: TGTGCCAGCAGCTTAGATCGCCGACAGCCACGGAACACCGGGGAGCTGTTTTTT
cdr3_aa: CASSLDRRQPRNTGELFF

d_call: .
v_call: TRBV28
clone_size: .
cdr3_length: 16
j_call: TRBJ2-5
cdr3_nt: TGTGCCAGCAGTTTCCCGGGGGGCGGGAGCCAAGAGACCCAGTACTTC
cdr3_aa: CASSFPGGGSQETQYF

d_call: TRBD1
v_call: TRBV4-3
clone_size: .
cdr3_length: 16
j_call: TRBJ2-1
cdr3_nt: TGCGCCAGCAGCCCGAGGACAGGGGTCTCCTACAATGAGCAGTTCTTC
cdr3_aa: CASSPRTGVSYNEQFF

d_call: .
v_call: TRBV11-2
clone_size: .
cdr3_length: 16
j_call: TRBJ1-5
cdr3_nt: TGTGCCAGCAGCTTAGTAGTCACGGTCCGGAATCAGCCCCAGCATTTT
cdr3_aa: CASSLVVTVRNQPQHF

d_call: TRBD2
v_call: TRBV13
clone_size: .
cdr3_length: 16
j_call: TRBJ2-1
cdr3_nt: TGTGCCAGCAACCGGGTGGAAACGGGACTAGCGGGCGAGCAGTTCTTC
cdr3_aa: CASNRVETGLAGEQFF

d_call: .
v_call: TRBV27
clone_size: .
cdr3_length: 16
j_call: TRBJ1-6
cdr3_nt: TGTGCCAGCAGTTTATACGTAGTCCGAGATCATTCACCCCTCCACTTT
cdr3_aa: CASSLYVVRDHSPLHF

d_call: .
v_call: TRBV4-1
clone_size: .
cdr3_length: 16
j_call: TRBJ2-1
cdr3_nt: TGCGCCAGCACCCTCCTCTTTAAGGGGTCCTACAATGAGCAGTTCTTC
cdr3_aa: CASTLLFKGSYNEQFF

d_call: TRBD1
v_call: TRBV18
clone_size: few
cdr3_length: 15
j_call: TRBJ2-1
cdr3_nt: TGTGCCAGCTCACCTCAGGACAGGGAGTACAATGAGCAGTTCTTC
cdr3_aa: CASSPQDREYNEQFF

d_call: .
v_call: TRBV28
clone_size: .
cdr3_length: 18
j_call: TRBJ1-4
cdr3_nt: TGTGCCAGCAGGTTCTCCCTTCAGGGGCCCGCCCGAGATGAAAAACTGTTTTTT
cdr3_aa: CASRFSLQGPARDEKLFF

d_call: TRBD2
v_call: TRBV5-1
clone_size: once
cdr3_length: 16
j_call: TRBJ2-5
cdr3_nt: TGCGCCAGCAGCTGGGGGAGGGCGGGAGGTAGCCGGGAGCAGTACTTC
cdr3_aa: CASSWGRAGGSREQYF

d_call: TRBD2
v_call: TRBV28
clone_size: .
cdr3_length: 17
j_call: TRBJ2-3
cdr3_nt: TGTGCCCGAAAGCTTAAATGGCGGGAGAGGTGGACAGATACGCAGTATTTT
cdr3_aa: CARKLKWRERWTDTQYF

d_call: TRBD1
v_call: TRBV5-4
clone_size: .
cdr3_length: 15
j_call: TRBJ2-1
cdr3_nt: TGTGCCAGCAGCCCCCGGGACAGCGCCTTCAATGAGCAGTTCTTC
cdr3_aa: CASSPRDSAFNEQFF

d_call: TRBD1
v_call: TRBV20-1
clone_size: .
cdr3_length: 10
j_call: TRBJ2-1
cdr3_nt: TGCAGTCCACACCCGGGACAGTCCCTCTTC
cdr3_aa: CSPHPGQSLF

d_call: .
v_call: TRBV25-1
clone_size: .
cdr3_length: 11
j_call: TRBJ2-2
cdr3_nt: TGTGCCAGCACGACTCCGGGGGAGCTGTTTTTT
cdr3_aa: CASTTPGELFF

d_call: .
v_call: TRBV21-1
clone_size: .
cdr3_length: 21
j_call: TRBJ1-2
cdr3_nt: TGTGCCAGCAGCAAAGAGGTGGACAGGGATTTGGACCCCCCCCGAATGTGTGGCTACACCTTC
cdr3_aa: CASSKEVDRDLDPPRMCGYTF

d_call: TRBD1
v_call: TRBV25-1
clone_size: once
cdr3_length: 17
j_call: TRBJ1-4
cdr3_nt: TGTGCCAGCAGTGAATATGGGACAGGGGCAACTAATGAAAAACTGTTTTTT
cdr3_aa: CASSEYGTGATNEKLFF

d_call: .
v_call: TRBV5-1
clone_size: .
cdr3_length: 16
j_call: TRBJ2-1
cdr3_nt: TGCGCCAGCAGCCGGGCCCCTAGCTTCTCCTACAATGAGCAGTTCTTC
cdr3_aa: CASSRAPSFSYNEQFF

d_call: .
v_call: TRBV19
clone_size: .
cdr3_length: 18
j_call: TRBJ1-4
cdr3_nt: TGTGCCAGCCATCAGGTGGGGGGATCAAGCGGTACTAATGAAAAACTGTTTTTT
cdr3_aa: CASHQVGGSSGTNEKLFF

d_call: .
v_call: TRBV18
clone_size: .
cdr3_length: 15
j_call: TRBJ2-3
cdr3_nt: TGTGCCAGCTCACCAGACCTTCCCCCTAGGGATACGCAGTATTTT
cdr3_aa: CASSPDLPPRDTQYF

d_call: TRBD2
v_call: TRBV2
clone_size: once
cdr3_length: 19
j_call: TRBJ2-5
cdr3_nt: TGTGCCAGCAGTGAATTAGGCTTAACCACTAGCGGGGTCAAAGAGACCCAGTACTTC
cdr3_aa: CASSELGLTTSGVKETQYF

d_call: TRBD2
v_call: TRBV4-3
clone_size: .
cdr3_length: 16
j_call: TRBJ2-2
cdr3_nt: TGCGCCAGCAGCCAAGAAGGGACTAGCGGGAGCCGGGAGCTGTTTTTT
cdr3_aa: CASSQEGTSGSRELFF

d_call: TRBD1
v_call: TRBV19
clone_size: .
cdr3_length: 15
j_call: TRBJ2-2
cdr3_nt: TGTGCCAGTAGTGCCGGGACAGCCAACACCGGGGAGCTGTTTTTT
cdr3_aa: CASSAGTANTGELFF

d_call: TRBD2
v_call: TRBV6-6
clone_size: .
cdr3_length: 14
j_call: TRBJ2-7
cdr3_nt: TGTGCCAGTGCGAAGGGTCAGCGGGGGTACGAGCAGTACTTC
cdr3_aa: CASAKGQRGYEQYF

d_call: .
v_call: TRBV28
clone_size: .
cdr3_length: 13
j_call: TRBJ2-1
cdr3_nt: TGTGCCAGTGGGGCAAACTTAGGGGATGAGCAGTTCTTC
cdr3_aa: CASGANLGDEQFF

d_call: TRBD1
v_call: TRBV11-2
clone_size: once
cdr3_length: 17
j_call: TRBJ2-7
cdr3_nt: TGTGCCAGCAGCTTAGAAGGGGACAGTTGGGTTCCCTACGAGCAGTACTTC
cdr3_aa: CASSLEGDSWVPYEQYF

d_call: .
v_call: TRBV9
clone_size: .
cdr3_length: 14
j_call: TRBJ1-2
cdr3_nt: TGTGCCAGCAGCGTAGAGGCAGCGCCCTATGGCTACACCTTC
cdr3_aa: CASSVEAAPYGYTF

d_call: .
v_call: TRBV2
clone_size: once
cdr3_length: 14
j_call: TRBJ2-5
cdr3_nt: TGTGCCAGCAGTGAAGTGGACATCCAAGAGACCCAGTACTTC
cdr3_aa: CASSEVDIQETQYF

d_call: .
v_call: TRBV5-6
clone_size: .
cdr3_length: 15
j_call: TRBJ1-1
cdr3_nt: TGTGCCAGCAGCTTGGAAGGCGGCGGCTTCACTGAAGCTTTCTTT
cdr3_aa: CASSLEGGGFTEAFF

d_call: TRBD2
v_call: TRBV5-1
clone_size: .
cdr3_length: 16
j_call: TRBJ2-1
cdr3_nt: TGCGCCAGCAGCAGGACCGGGACTAGCGACCATTCCCAGCAGTTCTTC
cdr3_aa: CASSRTGTSDHSQQFF

d_call: .
v_call: TRBV5-1
clone_size: .
cdr3_length: 16
j_call: TRBJ2-2
cdr3_nt: TGCGCCAGCAGCCTGGCGTACAGGGAGACTAACGGGGAGCTGTTTTTT
cdr3_aa: CASSLAYRETNGELFF

d_call: .
v_call: TRBV30
clone_size: .
cdr3_length: 14
j_call: TRBJ2-2
cdr3_nt: TGTGCCTGGAGTGACAGGCTAAACACCGGGGAGCTGTTTTTT
cdr3_aa: CAWSDRLNTGELFF

d_call: TRBD1
v_call: TRBV10-1
clone_size: .
cdr3_length: 14
j_call: TRBJ2-7
cdr3_nt: TGCGCCAGCAGTGAGGGGGACAGGGGTGACGAGCAGTACTTC
cdr3_aa: CASSEGDRGDEQYF

d_call: TRBD2
v_call: TRBV7-3
clone_size: .
cdr3_length: 16
j_call: TRBJ2-2
cdr3_nt: TGTGCCAGCAGCTTAACTTTGACTAGCGGGACCGGGGAGCTGTTTTTT
cdr3_aa: CASSLTLTSGTGELFF

d_call: TRBD2
v_call: TRBV5-4
clone_size: .
cdr3_length: 15
j_call: TRBJ2-3
cdr3_nt: TGTGCCAGCAGCTCGCCTAGCGGGGTGCCAGATACGCAGTATTTT
cdr3_aa: CASSSPSGVPDTQYF

d_call: .
v_call: TRBV20-1
clone_size: .
cdr3_length: 10
j_call: TRBJ1-4
cdr3_nt: TGCAGTGTAAGCGGAGAAAAACTGTTTTTT
cdr3_aa: CSVSGEKLFF

d_call: TRBD1
v_call: TRBV10-3
clone_size: .
cdr3_length: 11
j_call: TRBJ1-1
cdr3_nt: TGTGCCATCAGCGAAGACAGGGCAGCTTTCTTT
cdr3_aa: CAISEDRAAFF

d_call: TRBD1
v_call: TRBV11-2
clone_size: .
cdr3_length: 16
j_call: TRBJ2-5
cdr3_nt: TGTGCCAGCAGCTTAGGGGGGTCGGGACAGGGGCAGACCCAGTACTTC
cdr3_aa: CASSLGGSGQGQTQYF

d_call: TRBD2
v_call: TRBV25-1
clone_size: .
cdr3_length: 18
j_call: TRBJ2-3
cdr3_nt: TGTGCCAGCAGTGAATTTACTAGCGGGAGCGTTGAAGCAGATACGCAGTATTTT
cdr3_aa: CASSEFTSGSVEADTQYF

d_call: TRBD2
v_call: TRBV10-3
clone_size: .
cdr3_length: 15
j_call: TRBJ2-7
cdr3_nt: TGTGCCATCAGTGGACTAGCGGAAGAGACCTACGAGCAGTACTTC
cdr3_aa: CAISGLAEETYEQYF

d_call: TRBD2
v_call: TRBV2
clone_size: .
cdr3_length: 16
j_call: TRBJ2-1
cdr3_nt: TGTGCCAGCAGTGAAGCCCCTAGCGGGAGGTGGTATGAGCAGTTCTTC
cdr3_aa: CASSEAPSGRWYEQFF

d_call: .
v_call: TRBV7-2
clone_size: .
cdr3_length: 13
j_call: TRBJ2-7
cdr3_nt: TGTGCCAGCAGCCCGGGACACTCCTACGAGCAGTACTTC
cdr3_aa: CASSPGHSYEQYF

d_call: .
v_call: TRBV30
clone_size: few
cdr3_length: 14
j_call: TRBJ1-5
cdr3_nt: TGTGCCTGGAGTGTACCGGGAATGGATCAGCCCCAGCATTTT
cdr3_aa: CAWSVPGMDQPQHF

d_call: TRBD1
v_call: TRBV27
clone_size: .
cdr3_length: 15
j_call: TRBJ1-3
cdr3_nt: TGTGCCAGCAGTCCCGGACAGGAAAGAGGAAACACCATATATTTT
cdr3_aa: CASSPGQERGNTIYF

d_call: TRBD2
v_call: TRBV14
clone_size: once
cdr3_length: 15
j_call: TRBJ2-3
cdr3_nt: TGTGCCAGCAGCCAAAGGACTAGCGGCACAGATACGCAGTATTTT
cdr3_aa: CASSQRTSGTDTQYF

d_call: .
v_call: TRBV6-1
clone_size: .
cdr3_length: 13
j_call: TRBJ2-7
cdr3_nt: TGTGCCAGCAGTGCTACAGCCAACTACGAGCAGTACTTC
cdr3_aa: CASSATANYEQYF

d_call: TRBD1
v_call: TRBV23-1
clone_size: .
cdr3_length: 16
j_call: TRBJ1-2
cdr3_nt: TGCGCCAGCAGTCAATCTTGCAGGGGGCCAGGCTATGGCTACACCTTC
cdr3_aa: CASSQSCRGPGYGYTF